The 28 T cell receptor beta chains presented below share a single source sample, sequenced in a study of blood T cells in healthy people across ages. The authors ran a second PCR of 7 to 11 cycles using a sample-barcoded 5' primer and a J-beta primer mix. TCRdb processed the 5' RACE reads anew with MiXCR; each CDR3 protein has one entry. Here the sample spans hundreds of thousands of distinct CDR3 sequences, less than 70% being singletons. Sequencing was done on a sample of blood. Source of these receptors: a man at least 80 years old in good health.

V and J are TRBV5-1 and TRBJ2-7, with TRBD1 identical over 8 bases. Trimming at V came to 0 bases and at J to 4 bases, leaving 6 bases not matched to a gene. Germline lookup yields CDR1 SGHRS and CDR2 YFSETQ. The CDR3 runs 15 residues. The CDR3 here is CASSLVIQGAYEQYF. CDR3 coding DNA: TGCGCCAGCAGCTTGGTCATCCAGGGGGCTTACGAGCAGTACTTC.

This clonotype was detected only a few times. The J gene is TRBJ1-1, the V gene TRBV20-1; TRBD1 is a possible D gene (5 bases). The CDR3 has 19 residues. With 0 bases removed from V and 4 bases from J, the gap between germline ends came to 27 bases. The germline V gene encodes CDR1 DFQATT and CDR2 SNEGSKA (reference sequence). CDR3 sequence (DNA): TGCAGTGCTAGAGATCTGCCCTCGGGGGGTCAGTCATGGCGCACTGAAGCTTTCTTT. Its translation: CSARDLPSGGQSWRTEAFF.

This chain links TRBV24-1 with TRBJ2-6, with D perhaps TRBD2 (5 bases). Germline values: CDR1 KGHDR, CDR2 SFDVKD. CDR3 size: 14 residues. Trimming left V 3 bases short and J 6 bases short, with 8 bases between. This CDR3 reads CATSDTDLANVLTF. The CDR3 nucleotides are TGTGCCACCAGTGATACGGACTTGGCCAACGTCCTGACTTTC.

The rearrangement joins TRBV12-3 or TRBV12-4 to TRBJ2-4; tentatively, D is TRBD2 (5 bases). The CDR3 covers 13 residues. V dropped 4 bases and J dropped 9 bases, with 13 bases sitting between them. For the CDR3, the DNA is TGTGCCAGCAGTTGGAGTAGCGATGGCATTCAGTACTTC. Translated: CASSWSSDGIQYF.

This clonotype has a handful of counts. This chain joins TRBV9 and TRBJ2-5; D could derive from TRBD1 or TRBD2 (5 bases each). Near its end, the DNA agrees better with TRBJ2-7, so the J call may be wrong. CDR1 is SGDLS and CDR2 is YYNGEE in the germline V gene. CDR3 length: 14 amino acids. CDR3 bases: TGTGCCAGCAGCGCGGGACGGGCAGCGTACGAGCAGTACTTC. It translates to CASSAGRAAYEQYF.

The chain uses TRBV6-6 and TRBJ1-6; D might be TRBD1 (5 bases). The length of the CDR3 is 13 residues. Trimming cost V 4 bases and J 8 bases, with 9 bases left between them. The germline V gene encodes CDR1 MNHNY and CDR2 SVGAGI (reference sequence). CDR3 in amino acids: CASSSDSYSPLHF. CDR3 coding DNA: TGTGCCAGCAGTTCCGACAGCTATTCACCCCTCCACTTT.

The V gene is TRBV7-9, the J gene TRBJ2-7; 7 positions agree with TRBD2. Trimming at V came to 6 bases and at J to 2 bases, leaving 13 bases not matched to a gene. Germline CDR1 is SEHNR and CDR2 is FQNEAQ (reference sequence). The CDR3 sequence is 16 residues long. The CDR3 region has the DNA TGTGCCAGCAGTCGCGGAACTAGCGCGGGAACCTACGAGCAGTACTTC. This sequence encodes CASSRGTSAGTYEQYF.

The chain is built from TRBV20-1 and TRBJ2-5; D is possibly TRBD1 (5 bases). Between the trimmed V and J ends, which lost 3 bases and 7 bases, there was a span of 18 bases. The germline gives CDR1 DFQATT, CDR2 SNEGSKA (reference sequence). The CDR3 is made up of 14 amino acids. The CDR3 reads CSASSSTGVVTQYF. CDR3 coding DNA: TGCAGTGCTAGTTCTTCAACAGGAGTTGTGACCCAGTACTTC.

Notes on this clonotype: This may come from a read error, since a much larger clone is one base off. The V and J genes are TRBV9 and TRBJ2-1; D not certain. The DNA end favors TRBJ2-7, so the J call may be wrong. Germline values: CDR1 SGDLS, CDR2 YYNGEE. This CDR3 has 15 residues. DNA of the CDR3: TGTGCCAGCAGCAATACATTTAGCTCCTACAATGAGCAGTACTTC. This encodes CASSNTFSSYNEQYF.

The chain uses TRBV7-2 and TRBJ2-6; 9 positions agree with TRBD2. There are 18 residues in the CDR3. V shed 1 base, J shed 1 base, and the junction held 5 bases outside the gene matches. In germline, CDR1 is SGHTA, CDR2 FQGNSA. The CDR3 DNA reads TGTGCCAGCAGCTTAGTAGCGGGAGTGTCTTCTGGGGCCAACGTCCTGACTTTC. It codes for CASSLVAGVSSGANVLTF.

The chain couples TRBV27 to TRBJ2-4; tentative D call: TRBD2 (5 bases). The DNA end favors TRBJ2-7, so the J call may be wrong. Germline assignment: CDR1 MNHEY and CDR2 SMNVEV (reference sequence). The CDR3 is 21 residues long. In DNA form, the CDR3 reads TGTGCCAGCAGTTTAGGAGCGCTTTCCCCCTTTTCTAGGGAGAGGGTCTACGAGCAGTACTTC. This sequence encodes CASSLGALSPFSRERVYEQYF.

A few counts support this clonotype. The DNA for the CDR3 is TGTGCCACTCCGGGACGCCAGGCCAACGTCCTGACTTTC. This translates into CATPGRQANVLTF. The chain combines TRBV6-2 or TRBV6-3 with TRBJ2-6; either TRBD1 or TRBD2 may fit D (5 bases each). CDR3 size: 13 residues. CDR1 and CDR2 from the germline V gene are MNHEY and SVGEGT. V was cut by 10 bases and J by 6 bases, with 13 bases left in between.

The V and J genes are TRBV11-2 and TRBJ2-3; 11 bases map to TRBD2. V shed 3 bases, J shed 14 bases, and the junction held 22 bases outside the gene matches. The CDR3 is made up of 18 amino acids. The germline V gene encodes CDR1 SGHAT and CDR2 FQNNGV. Here the CDR3 reads CASSFHLQLAGDGRDAYF. In DNA, the CDR3 is TGTGCCAGCAGCTTCCACCTACAACTAGCGGGAGATGGTAGAGACGCGTATTTT.

With respect to this clonotype: The junction departs from the called germline gene at one end, perhaps through a read error. The chain combines TRBV10-3 with TRBJ2-7; D is undetermined. The J call may not be correct, given that the DNA end is closer to TRBJ2-4. Per germline, CDR1 ENHRY and CDR2 SYGVKD. The CDR3 is 14 residues long. CDR3 loop: CAISVGVAKTIQYF. CDR3 in DNA: TGTGCCATCAGTGTTGGAGTAGCCAAAACCATTCAGTACTTC.

This clonotype turned up a few times. J is TRBJ2-3 and V is TRBV12-3 or TRBV12-4, with 11 bases matching TRBD2. Trimming cost V 1 base and J 9 bases; bases outside gene matches: 9. This CDR3 contains 16 residues. Here the CDR3 reads CASSLGTSGRLGTQYF. The CDR3 nucleotides are TGTGCCAGCAGTTTAGGGACTAGCGGGCGACTGGGGACGCAGTATTTT.

The CDR3, as DNA: TGTGCCAGCAGCTCCGGGTGGGGGCAGCCCCAGCATTTT. Translated, it gives CASSSGWGQPQHF. The chain uses TRBV7-2 and TRBJ1-5; TRBD1 might be the D (5 bases). V was clipped by 4 bases and J by 7 bases, with 11 bases between them. Germline CDR1 is SGHTA and CDR2 is FQGNSA. This CDR3 is built from 13 residues. The entire variable domain, with the rest obtained from reference TRBV7-2 and TRBJ1-5, is as follows: GAGVSQSPSNKVTEKGKDVELRCDPISGHTALYWYRQSLGQGLEFLIYFQGNSAPDKSGLPSDRFSAERTGGSVSTLTIQRTQQEDSAVYLCASSSGWGQPQHFGDGTRLSIL.

V is TRBV2 and J is TRBJ2-2; perhaps TRBD2 as D (5 bases). The CDR3 is made up of 12 amino acids. V lost 2 bases to trimming and J lost 7 bases, with 5 bases between them. Germline CDR1 is SNHLY and CDR2 is FYNNEI. This CDR3 is CASSESGGELFF. CDR3 nucleotide sequence: TGTGCCAGCAGTGAAAGCGGCGGGGAGCTGTTTTTT. The variable domain in full, completed from reference TRBV2 and TRBJ2-2, reads EPEVTQTPSHQVTQMGQEVILRCVPISNHLYFYWYRQILGQKVEFLVSFYNNEISEKSEIFDDQFSVERPDGSNFTLKIRSTKLEDSAMYFCASSESGGELFFGEGSRLTVL.

Only a few counts were recorded for this clonotype. The CDR3 region is CATAGTTYNEQYF. CDR3 bases: TGTGCCACCGCGGGGACTACCTACAATGAGCAGTACTTC. The chain recombines TRBV24-1 with TRBJ2-1; 7 bases agree with TRBD2. The DNA end is more similar to TRBJ2-7, so the J call may be wrong. The CDR3 loop spans 13 amino acids. Per germline, CDR1 KGHDR and CDR2 SFDVKD.

The chain recombines TRBV12-3 or TRBV12-4 with TRBJ2-7; tentative D call: TRBD1 (6 bases). Deletions cut 6 bases from V and 1 base from J, with 19 bases between. The CDR3 length is 16 residues. As DNA, the CDR3 is TGTGCCAGCAGCCGAGGTGCCGGGACAACTTCCTACGAGCAGTACTTC. Amino acids: CASSRGAGTTSYEQYF.

This clonotype was recorded many times. This sequence joins TRBV4-2 and TRBJ2-6, with D maybe TRBD2 (6 bases). The V gene's germline CDR1 is LGHNA and CDR2 YNFKEQ. This CDR3 has 18 amino acids. Trimming removed 0 bases from V and 1 base from J, with 13 bases in between. The CDR3 DNA is TGTGCCAGCAGCCAAGAGGGGGGATCCTCTTCTGGGGCCAACGTCCTGACTTTC. Its translation: CASSQEGGSSSGANVLTF.

In its sample, this clonotype was seen a few times. The chain joins TRBV4-1 to TRBJ2-1; 15 bases map to TRBD2. Germline CDR1 reads MGHRA; CDR2 reads YSYEKL. This CDR3 has 19 residues. Trimming at V came to 1 base and at J to 0 bases, leaving 4 bases not matched to a gene. CDR3 sequence (DNA): TGCGCCAGCAGCCAAGGGACTAGCGGGAGGGGGAGCTCCTACAATGAGCAGTTCTTC. Its protein product is CASSQGTSGRGSSYNEQFF.

The sample holds a few counts of this clonotype. The chain is built from TRBV3-1 and TRBJ2-3; no clear D gene. The CDR3 is 14 residues long. Looked up from germline, CDR1 is LGHDT and CDR2 is YNNKEL (reference sequence). V was trimmed by 1 base and J by 7 bases, leaving 12 bases between them. The CDR3 DNA reads as TGTGCCAGCAGCCAAGCGGGCTTTAGCAATACGCAGTATTTT. Protein product: CASSQAGFSNTQYF.

The chain's CDR3 is CASSLGDSRINNEQFF. The CDR3, as DNA: TGTGCCAGCAGCTTAGGGGACTCGAGGATAAACAATGAGCAGTTCTTC. This sequence joins TRBV7-9 and TRBJ2-1, with D possibly being TRBD2 (6 bases). Trimming removed 1 base at V and 5 bases at J, with 15 bases between. The CDR3 extends over 16 amino acids. The germline V gene has CDR1 SEHNR and CDR2 FQNEAQ (reference sequence).

There are a few counts of this clonotype. The chain is built from TRBV4-2 and TRBJ1-2, with D possibly being TRBD1 (6 bases). Trimming took 0 bases from V and 4 from J, leaving 15 bases between them. From germline, CDR1 is LGHNA and CDR2 YNFKEQ. The CDR3 runs 16 residues. CDR3 sequence (DNA): TGTGCCAGCAGCCAAGAGAGGGGGGGGCAAGCCTATGGCTACACCTTC. Its translation is CASSQERGGQAYGYTF.

In this sample, this clonotype turned up many times. V and J are TRBV6-5 and TRBJ2-7; the D call may be TRBD1 or TRBD2 (5 bases each). The CDR3 runs 13 residues. Trimming removed 6 bases from V and 0 bases from J, with 9 bases in between. Germline CDR1 is MNHEY and CDR2 is SVGAGI. For the CDR3, the DNA is TGTGCCAGCAGCGCAGGGAGCTCCTACGAGCAGTACTTC. As protein: CASSAGSSYEQYF.

This clonotype occurred a few times. The chain has TRBV28 and TRBJ2-5, with D perhaps matching TRBD2 (6 bases). The V end was cut by 5 bases, the J end by 4 bases, with 14 bases between. The CDR3 length is 14 residues. Germline CDR1 and CDR2: MDHEN and SYDVKM. The CDR3 reads CASSTRRGGETQYF. For the CDR3, the DNA is TGTGCCAGCAGTACCCGACGGGGAGGAGAGACCCAGTACTTC.

Comment on this clonotype: This may arise from a read error, as a much more abundant clone is one base away. V is TRBV6-2 or TRBV6-3 and J is TRBJ2-3, with D possibly TRBD1 on 5 matching bases. V lost 2 bases, J lost 14 bases, and 14 bases lay in between. Germline V gives CDR1 MNHEY, CDR2 SVGEGT. The CDR3 length is 12 residues. CDR3 in amino acids: CASSYPDRDAYF. For the CDR3, the DNA is TGTGCCAGCAGTTACCCTGACAGAGACGCGTATTTT.

J is TRBJ2-7 and V is TRBV7-2; tentatively, D is TRBD2 (5 bases). V dropped 4 bases and J dropped 7 bases, with 14 bases sitting between them. The germline CDR1 and CDR2 sequences are SGHTA and FQGNSA. The CDR3 consists of 13 residues. CDR3 DNA sequence: TGTGCCAGCAGCTGCGGGCAGGTAGAGGAGCAGTACTTC. Residues: CASSCGQVEEQYF.